This is a list of T cell receptor beta chains from one sample in a study of cytomegalovirus exposure and HLA in healthy donors. Sequencing used immunoSEQ multiplex PCR; TCRdb keeps in-frame clones, though not all of them. The table records more than 150,000 clones, around four fifths of them present only once. The sample taken for sequencing was PBMCs. These receptors were obtained from a man aged 45 to 65 in good health and CMV-seronegative. The CDR3 runs from the conserved cysteine through the conserved F or W. Size tells how often a clone was seen (once, few, many) or the class of an expanded clone, and some rows leave it out.

clone_size	v_call	cdr3_aa
few	TRBV4-3	CASSQGRGTGDEKLFF
.	TRBV7-2	CASSIGGGRETQYF
.	TRBV27	CASSTRVFNSPLHF
.	TRBV6-6	CASSYAGEVLGGELFF
.	TRBV27	CASSPAGNWQPQHF
few	TRBV4-3	CASSQDRGGVGLAKNIQYF
.	TRBV28	CASSHRDRGSGNTIYF
.	TRBV5-1	CASSPMGAFRYEQYF
.	TRBV5-8	CASSLGRFAKNIQYF
few	TRBV18	CASSPGENQPQHF
.	TRBV9	CASSAYGTGRAFF
.	TRBV5-1	CASSWNPGQTNTEAFF
.	TRBV2	CASGSTTTNEKLFF
.	TRBV10-3	CAISEGRSNTEAFF
.	TRBV27	CASSKTGGLGQPQHF
.	TRBV2	CASRDGGGAYGYTF
.	TRBV7-2	CASSLGFTSYNEQFF
.	TRBV28	CASSPSVRNQPQHF
.	TRBV7-6	CASSLAGTATLTNEKLFF
few	TRBV18	CASSPRKGDAGNTIYF
.	TRBV7-9	CASSLGTGSLYEQYF
.	TRBV19	CASSPRRITAVGETQYF
.	TRBV6-6	CASRQGPTNEKLFF
.	TRBV9	CASSGGLAGVFTDTQYF
.	TRBV28	CASSFFRQGRVGETQYF